This T cell receptor beta chain appears in the sequencing data of a study of cytomegalovirus exposure and HLA in healthy donors. Study overall: Researchers found that more than 70% of a few hundred genotyped donors fell within the Caucasian-associated ancestry cluster.

Germline-derived CDR1 and CDR2 are SGHRS and YFSETQ. V lost 4 bases and J lost 0; bases outside the gene matches: 13. CDR3 length: 18 amino acids. PCR primers comprised 60 Vbeta and 13 Jbeta primers. Profiled with immunoSEQ multiplex PCR; TCRdb holds only in-frame clones, not every one. There are approximately 220,000 clones in the sample; about 75% occur only once, and around 1.7% lies in the top ten. The V and J genes are TRBV5-1 and TRBJ1-1, with 9 nucleotides matching TRBD1. The TCR originated in a man younger than 30 in good health and CMV-seronegative. Sequencing was performed on PBMCs. In nucleotides, the CDR3 is TGCGCCAGCAGCGTCTCCGGGACAGGGAGGCTTTTGAACACTGAAGCTTTCTTT. Amino acids: CASSVSGTGRLLNTEAFF.